One T cell receptor beta chain is described in this entry. Germline V gene data show CDR1 as SGHTA and CDR2 as FQGNSA. The CDR3 is 13 amino acids. The germline V and J ends were trimmed by 1 base and 7 bases, with 11 bases remaining between them. It was with a sample-barcoded 5' primer and a J-beta primer mix that a second PCR of roughly 7 to 12 cycles was run. TCRdb called the 5' RACE reads again in MiXCR, with one record for every CDR3 protein. The table includes approximately 670,000 distinct CDR3 sequences, roughly two fifths detected once. The data were obtained in a study of blood T cells in healthy people across ages. Each donor had about 9.6 milliliters of peripheral blood drawn.

This chain joins TRBV7-2 and TRBJ2-7, with unresolved D. Sequencing was performed on blood. This TCR was sampled from a man older than 75 in good health. The CDR3 spells CASSLVRLGEQYF. The CDR3 DNA reads as TGTGCCAGCAGCTTAGTCAGGTTGGGAGAGCAGTACTTC.